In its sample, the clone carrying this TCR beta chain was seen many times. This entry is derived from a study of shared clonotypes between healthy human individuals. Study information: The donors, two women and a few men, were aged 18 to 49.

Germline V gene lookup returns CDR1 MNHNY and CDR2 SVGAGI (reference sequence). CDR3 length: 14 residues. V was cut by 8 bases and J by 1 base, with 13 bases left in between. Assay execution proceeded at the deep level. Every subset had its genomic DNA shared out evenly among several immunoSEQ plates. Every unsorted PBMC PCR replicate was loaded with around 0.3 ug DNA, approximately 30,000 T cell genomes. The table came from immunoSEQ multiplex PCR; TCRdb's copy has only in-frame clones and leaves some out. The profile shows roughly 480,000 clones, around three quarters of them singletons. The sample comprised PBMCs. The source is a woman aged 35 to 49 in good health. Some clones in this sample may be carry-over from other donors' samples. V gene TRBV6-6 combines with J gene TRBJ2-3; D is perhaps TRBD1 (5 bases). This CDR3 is CASGAISGTDTQYF. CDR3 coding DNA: TGTGCCAGCGGGGCGATCTCGGGCACAGATACGCAGTATTTT.